Sequencing of this T cell receptor beta chain was carried out in a study of blood T cell repertoires in COVID-19. Study-level background: Italy, Spain and the United States were the sources of the convalescent and acute COVID-19 samples. T cells, B-cell-depleted T cells, or PBMCs supplied cDNA or gDNA.

As originally analysed: Researchers report that nucleated cell counts were estimated from reference gene primer amplification. Clones were sequenced by immunoSEQ multiplex PCR, and TCRdb holds only the in-frame ones, with some missing. V and J calls and clone size come straight from that table; D and trimming were deduced from the DNA. The data show approximately 180,000 clones, with 88% seen just once and approximately 4% held by the top ten. This clone showed up just a few times. The origin of this receptor is a human donor in a cohort sampled during active COVID-19. The sequenced sample was peripheral blood.

DNA of the CDR3: TGTGCCTGGAGTGTTGACAGTAGCAATCAGCCCCAGCATTTT. This gives the protein CAWSVDSSNQPQHF. This chain uses TRBV30 with TRBJ1-5; TRBD1 is a possible D gene (5 bases). Germline assignment: CDR1 GTSNPN and CDR2 SVGIG (reference sequence). Trimming left V 0 bases short and J 0 bases short, with 6 bases between. This CDR3 is built from 14 residues.